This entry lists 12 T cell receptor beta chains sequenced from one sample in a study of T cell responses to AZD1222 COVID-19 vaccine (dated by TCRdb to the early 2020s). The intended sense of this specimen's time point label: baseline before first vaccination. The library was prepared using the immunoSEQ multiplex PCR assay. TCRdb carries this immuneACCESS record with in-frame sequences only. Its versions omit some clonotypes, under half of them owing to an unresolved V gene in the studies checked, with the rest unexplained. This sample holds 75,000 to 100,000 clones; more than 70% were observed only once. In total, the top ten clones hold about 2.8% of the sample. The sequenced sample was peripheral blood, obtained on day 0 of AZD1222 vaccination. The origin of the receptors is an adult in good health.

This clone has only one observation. The DNA for the CDR3 is TGCGCCAGCAGCTCCGGGACAGGGATCAACACCATATATTTT. It specifies CASSSGTGINTIYF. This chain connects TRBV5-1 to TRBJ1-3, with 9 bases identical to TRBD1. The CDR3 runs 14 residues. The junction had 5 bases not matched to a gene; V was cut back by 3 bases and J by 7 bases. Looked up from germline, CDR1 is SGHRS and CDR2 is YFSETQ.

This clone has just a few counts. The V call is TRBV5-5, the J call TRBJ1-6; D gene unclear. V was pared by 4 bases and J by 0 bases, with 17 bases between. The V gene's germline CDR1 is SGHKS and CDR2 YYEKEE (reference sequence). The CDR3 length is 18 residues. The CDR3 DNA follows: TGTGCCAGCAGCGGAGGGAGGGCCGGAAGCTCCTATAATTCACCCCTCCACTTT. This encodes CASSGGRAGSSYNSPLHF.

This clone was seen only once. The CDR3 nucleotides are TGTGCCAGCAGCTTGGATGGGACGACTGGAAACACCATATATTTT. Protein sequence: CASSLDGTTGNTIYF. The chain combines TRBV5-5 with TRBJ1-3; possible D gene TRBD1, 5 bases. The CDR3 length is 15 residues. Trimming stripped 0 bases from V and 2 bases from J, with 9 bases between. The germline CDR1 and CDR2 sequences are SGHKS and YYEKEE (reference sequence).

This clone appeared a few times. The CDR3 coding sequence is TGCAGCGGGGGGTGGTCCTACAATGAGCAGTTCTTC. This sequence encodes CSGGWSYNEQFF. The chain has TRBV29-1 and TRBJ2-1; D is possibly TRBD1 or TRBD2 (5 bases each). Between the trimmed V and J ends, which lost 7 bases and 1 base, there was a span of 8 bases. Germline V gene lookup returns CDR1 SQVTM and CDR2 ANQGSEA. The CDR3 has 12 amino acids.

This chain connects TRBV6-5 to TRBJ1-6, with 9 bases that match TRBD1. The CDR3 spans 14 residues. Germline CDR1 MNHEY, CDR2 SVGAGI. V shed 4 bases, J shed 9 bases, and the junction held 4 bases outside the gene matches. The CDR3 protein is CASSWDRDSSPLHF. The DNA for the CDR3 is TGTGCCAGCAGTTGGGACAGGGATAGTTCACCCCTCCACTTT.

The chain's CDR3 is CASSQRGFYQPQHF. CDR3 coding DNA: TGTGCCAGCAGCCAGCGGGGGTTCTATCAGCCCCAGCATTTT. The chain uses TRBV7-8 and TRBJ1-5, with TRBD1 as a possible D gene (5 bases). CDR1 is SGHVS, CDR2 FQNEAQ, per germline. With 5 bases removed from V and 5 bases from J, the gap between germline ends came to 13 bases. This CDR3 spans 14 amino acids.

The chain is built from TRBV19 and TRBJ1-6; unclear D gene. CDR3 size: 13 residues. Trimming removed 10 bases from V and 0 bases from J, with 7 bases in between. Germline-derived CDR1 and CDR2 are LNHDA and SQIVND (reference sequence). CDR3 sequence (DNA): TGTGCCACTGAGAGCTCCTATAATTCACCCCTCCACTTT. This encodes CATESSYNSPLHF.

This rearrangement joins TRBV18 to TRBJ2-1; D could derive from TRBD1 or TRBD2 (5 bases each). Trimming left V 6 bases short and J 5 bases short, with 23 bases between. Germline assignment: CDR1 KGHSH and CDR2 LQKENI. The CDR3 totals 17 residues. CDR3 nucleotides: TGTGCCAGCTCCCTCAGAGGGGTAGAGTCTCTTCACAATGAGCAGTTCTTC. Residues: CASSLRGVESLHNEQFF.

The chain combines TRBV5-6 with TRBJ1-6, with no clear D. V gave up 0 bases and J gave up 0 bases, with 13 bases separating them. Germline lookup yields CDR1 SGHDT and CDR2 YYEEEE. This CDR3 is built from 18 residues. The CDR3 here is CASSLAWHASSYNSPLHF. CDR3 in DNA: TGTGCCAGCAGCTTGGCTTGGCACGCGAGCTCCTATAATTCACCCCTCCACTTT.

The CDR3 loop reads CASSLDNFGGYTF. The DNA of the CDR3 is TGTGCCAGCAGCTTAGATAATTTTGGGGGCTACACCTTC. The gene calls are TRBV7-9 and TRBJ1-2, with D unresolved. Per germline, CDR1 SEHNR and CDR2 FQNEAQ (reference sequence). CDR3 length equals 13 residues. V was pared by 1 base and J by 8 bases, with 11 bases between.

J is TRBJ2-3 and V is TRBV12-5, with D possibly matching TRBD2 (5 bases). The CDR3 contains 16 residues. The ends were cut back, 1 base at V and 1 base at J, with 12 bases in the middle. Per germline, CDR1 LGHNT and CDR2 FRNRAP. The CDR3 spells CASGLGSGTRTDTQYF. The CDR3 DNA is TGTGCTAGTGGTTTGGGGAGCGGTACCCGCACAGATACGCAGTATTTT.

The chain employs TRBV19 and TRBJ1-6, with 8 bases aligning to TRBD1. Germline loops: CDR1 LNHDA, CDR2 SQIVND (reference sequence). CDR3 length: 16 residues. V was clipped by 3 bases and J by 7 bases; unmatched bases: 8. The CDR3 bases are TGTGCCAGTAGTATCATCACAGGGGGTGGGAATTCACCCCTCCACTTT. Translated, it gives CASSIITGGGNSPLHF.